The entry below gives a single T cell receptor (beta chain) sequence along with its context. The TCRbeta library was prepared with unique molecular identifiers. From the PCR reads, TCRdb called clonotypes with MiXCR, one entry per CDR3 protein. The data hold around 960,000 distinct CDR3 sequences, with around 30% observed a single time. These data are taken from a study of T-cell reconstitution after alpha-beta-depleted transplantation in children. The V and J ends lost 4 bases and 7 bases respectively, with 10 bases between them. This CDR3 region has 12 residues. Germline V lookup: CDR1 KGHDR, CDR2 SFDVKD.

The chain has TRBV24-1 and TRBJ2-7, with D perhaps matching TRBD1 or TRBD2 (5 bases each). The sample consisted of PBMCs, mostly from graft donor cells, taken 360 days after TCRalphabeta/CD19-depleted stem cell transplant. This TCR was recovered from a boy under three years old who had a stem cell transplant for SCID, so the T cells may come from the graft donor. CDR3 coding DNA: TGTGCCACCAGTGACCCCTGGGGGGAGCAGTACTTC. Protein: CATSDPWGEQYF.